This section outlines one T cell receptor (beta chain) sequence together with its context. The target antigen is unknown. Libraries were prepared by immunoSEQ multiplex PCR; TCRdb keeps only in-frame clonotypes and omits some of them. The sample records fewer than 100,000 clones, approximately 82% being singletons. The data stem from a study of Ad26.COV2.S vaccination and SARS-CoV-2 variants. General study results and limits: Spike-specific responses of CD8+ and CD4+ T cells were reported to display substantial breadth after vaccination. Across vaccine and placebo recipients, the breadth of non-spike TCRs was similar. Assessments of TCR breadth and depth may have underestimated the total T cell responses. Vaccinees displayed broader spike-specific TCR repertoires than placebo recipients.

V lost 6 bases and J lost 5; bases outside the gene matches: 12. Germline V gene lookup returns CDR1 SNHLY and CDR2 FYNNEI. This CDR3 is built from 16 residues. The TCR comes from a human donor who had recovered from COVID-19. The sequencing used peripheral blood, collected after recovery from COVID-19. This chain links TRBV2 with TRBJ2-7; 11 nucleotides match TRBD2. CDR3 amino acids: CASSGAPSGRSHEQYF. The DNA for the CDR3 is TGTGCCAGCAGCGGGGCCCCTAGCGGGAGGTCCCACGAGCAGTACTTC.